This entry concerns a single TCR beta chain. V was clipped by 4 bases and J by 6 bases, with 10 bases between them. The CDR3 runs 13 residues. Germline loops: CDR1 SGDLS, CDR2 YYNGEE. Researchers took RNA transcripts and amplified the TCR beta CDR3 regions from them. First-round RT-PCR with HTBI primers amplified the TCR CDR3 region. One entry per CDR3 protein results from TCRdb running MiXCR on the multiplex PCR reads. The data show approximately 400,000 distinct CDR3 sequences, with under 20% seen just once and 3.7% held by the top ten. This sample is drawn from a study of T cells in Graves' hyperthyroidism and ophthalmopathy. Overall study context: Peripheral blood was obtained at initial diagnosis, preceding any treatment.

Lactation, pregnancy, other autoimmune disease or uncontrolled infection led to exclusion of patients. This chain joins TRBV9 and TRBJ2-2; TRBD2 is a possible D gene (5 bases). Sequencing input: blood. This clonotype was obtained from a young woman with Graves' hyperthyroidism. CDR3 bases: TGTGCCAGCAGCCCAGCCGGGGCCGGGGAGCTGTTTTTT. It translates to CASSPAGAGELFF. The variable domain in full, with the rest retrieved from reference TRBV9 and TRBJ2-2, is DSGVTQTPKHLITATGQRVTLRCSPRSGDLSVYWYQQSLDQGLQFLIQYYNGEERAKGNILERFSAQQFPDLHSELNLSSLELGDSALYFCASSPAGAGELFFGEGSRLTVL.